This section outlines one TCR beta chain sequence together with its context. As for time point: blood 4 weeks post-SBRT, at nephrectomy. Treatment denoted: 15 Gy SBRT to primary tumor, nephrectomy 4 weeks later. Nephrectomy followed 15 Gy stereotactic body radiation by 4 weeks. The data were obtained in a study of radiation and T cells in renal cell carcinoma. Germline V gene lookup returns CDR1 KGHSH and CDR2 LQKENI. The junction had 3 bases not matched to a gene; V was cut back by 3 bases and J by 5 bases. The length of the CDR3 is 15 residues. TCRdb's copy holds only in-frame clones and misses some; the assay was immunoSEQ multiplex PCR. This sample has around 64,000 clones, with around 80% found just once.

The source of this sequence is a man in his 60s with renal cell carcinoma. The V call is TRBV18, the J call TRBJ2-1; 11 nucleotides agree with TRBD2. The sequencing here drew on blood, taken from a patient whose treatment included radiotherapy and nephrectomy. CDR3 DNA sequence: TGTGCCAGCTCACCCCTGACTAGCGGGGACAATGAGCAGTTCTTC. It encodes CASSPLTSGDNEQFF.